The 26 T cell receptor beta chains below come from one sample, sequenced in a study of T cell responses to AZD1222 COVID-19 vaccine. Here immunoSEQ multiplex PCR was the method, and the copy in TCRdb shows in-frame clones only, minus some. The sample consists of about 84,000 clones, approximately 83% of them appearing once. This material consisted of peripheral blood, taken 28 days after the second AZD1222 dose. The receptor set was obtained from an adult who received the AZD1222 COVID-19 vaccine.

The rearrangement joins TRBV6-2 or TRBV6-3 to TRBJ1-1; D is unclear. Between the trimmed V and J ends, which lost 0 bases and 2 bases, there was a span of 10 bases. The CDR3 has 15 residues. Looked up from germline, CDR1 is MNHEY and CDR2 is SVGEGT. The chain's CDR3 is CASSYSIVRNTEAFF. The CDR3 DNA reads as TGTGCCAGCAGTTACTCGATAGTAAGAAACACTGAAGCTTTCTTT.

This clone has a handful of counts. J is TRBJ1-2 and V is TRBV28; 9 bases fit TRBD1. Per the germline V gene, CDR1 is MDHEN and CDR2 is SYDVKM. The CDR3 loop spans 12 amino acids. The V segment lost 8 bases and the J segment 8 bases; nucleotides outside the gene matches: 6. CDR3 region: CASRRDRAGYTF. CDR3 coding DNA: TGTGCCAGCCGGCGGGACAGGGCGGGCTACACCTTC.

The rearrangement uses TRBV19 and TRBJ1-5; TRBD1 matches at 7 bases. Germline loops: CDR1 LNHDA, CDR2 SQIVND (reference sequence). Trimming took 3 bases from V and 1 from J; bases not matched to a gene: 6. The CDR3 totals 16 residues. DNA for the CDR3: TGTGCCAGTAGTATTCAACAGGGGACAAGCAATCAGCCCCAGCATTTT. Translating it yields CASSIQQGTSNQPQHF.

This chain uses TRBV15 with TRBJ1-3; weak D call: TRBD1 (5 bases). Trimming removed 0 bases at V and 0 bases at J, with 15 bases between. Germline CDR1 LNHNV, CDR2 YYDKDF (reference sequence). The CDR3 sequence is 18 residues long. The CDR3 DNA follows: TGTGCCACCAGCAGAGATCTGGGGGGGACTTCCTCTGGAAACACCATATATTTT. Translating gives CATSRDLGGTSSGNTIYF.

The chain recombines TRBV7-2 with TRBJ2-5; 7 nucleotides match TRBD2. The germline gives CDR1 SGHTA, CDR2 FQGNSA. Germline trimming cut 6 bases from V and 2 bases from J; bases unmatched to any gene: 6. This CDR3 region has 14 residues. The CDR3 region has the DNA TGTGCCAGCAGGCAAACAGCGGGACAAGAGACCCAGTACTTC. Amino acids: CASRQTAGQETQYF.

The chain uses TRBV10-3 and TRBJ2-1; D unresolved. V was cut by 3 bases and J by 6 bases, with 9 bases left in between. The CDR3 runs 13 residues. Germline lookup yields CDR1 ENHRY and CDR2 SYGVKD. CDR3 loop: CAISELAGNEQFF. The CDR3 coding sequence is TGTGCCATCAGTGAATTAGCTGGCAATGAGCAGTTCTTC.

The chain joins TRBV19 to TRBJ1-1; 12 nucleotides match TRBD1. The germline CDR1 and CDR2 sequences are LNHDA and SQIVND (reference sequence). Germline trimming cut 7 bases from V and 6 bases from J; bases unmatched to any gene: 15. The CDR3 contains 17 residues. CDR3 coding DNA: TGTGCCAGTAAGAGGGGGACAGGGGGCCCCTCCGTCGCTGAAGCTTTCTTT. Its translation is CASKRGTGGPSVAEAFF.

This chain's CDR3 is CASSLTLTGLNSPLHF. The CDR3 bases are TGTGCCAGCAGCTTAACCTTGACAGGTTTAAATTCACCCCTCCACTTT. The gene calls are TRBV7-2 and TRBJ1-6; D possibly corresponds to TRBD1 (6 bases). Germline V gene lookup returns CDR1 SGHTA and CDR2 FQGNSA. The CDR3 totals 16 residues. The V and J ends lost 2 bases and 7 bases respectively, with 15 bases between them.

The chain is built from TRBV12-3 or TRBV12-4 and TRBJ1-1; no reliable D call. The V end was cut by 1 base, the J end by 7 bases, with 4 bases between. CDR3 size: 11 residues. The CDR3 DNA is TGTGCCAGCAGTTTAGAAAATGAAGCTTTCTTT. Protein product: CASSLENEAFF.

The sample holds a few counts of this clone. V gene TRBV7-2 combines with J gene TRBJ2-1; D possibly uses TRBD1 or TRBD2 (6 bases each). From germline, CDR1 is SGHTA and CDR2 FQGNSA. The V end was cut by 4 bases, the J end by 7 bases, with 17 bases between. The CDR3 contains 15 residues. The CDR3 bases are TGTGCCAGCAGCTGGGGGGCAGGGGAAGGGAATGAGCAGTTCTTC. Translating it yields CASSWGAGEGNEQFF.

This clone turned up a few times. The rearrangement links TRBV3-1 (or the pseudogene TRBV3-2) to TRBJ2-2; maybe TRBD1 (6 bases). Between the trimmed V and J ends, which lost 2 bases and 2 bases, there was a span of 15 bases. This CDR3 contains 17 residues. CDR1 is LGHDT and CDR2 is YNNKEL in the germline V gene (reference sequence). The CDR3 DNA follows: TGTGCCAGCAGCCAATTTAGGGCCAGGGGTAACACCGGGGAGCTGTTTTTT. The encoded protein is CASSQFRARGNTGELFF.

The V gene is TRBV29-1, the J gene TRBJ1-1, with unresolved D. CDR3 size: 10 residues. The ends were cut back, 6 bases at V and 1 base at J, with 3 bases in the middle. CDR1 is SQVTM, CDR2 ANQGSEA, per germline. The CDR3 bases are TGCAGCGTAGGGAACACTGAAGCTTTCTTT. Its translation: CSVGNTEAFF.

This chain uses TRBV19 with TRBJ1-1; D perhaps matches TRBD1 (6 bases). Trimming removed 3 bases at V and 6 bases at J, with 11 bases between. CDR1 is LNHDA, CDR2 SQIVND, per germline (reference sequence). The CDR3 is 13 amino acids. The chain's CDR3 is CASSIGGGAEAFF. DNA for the CDR3: TGTGCCAGTAGTATCGGAGGGGGTGCTGAAGCTTTCTTT.

The chain joins TRBV6-1 to TRBJ1-1; no firm D call. The germline V and J ends were trimmed by 1 base and 1 base, with 7 bases remaining between them. Germline V gene data show CDR1 as MNHNS and CDR2 as SASEGT. The CDR3 is 14 residues long. The CDR3 protein is CASSEGVRNTEAFF. DNA for the CDR3: TGTGCCAGCAGTGAAGGGGTACGGAACACTGAAGCTTTCTTT.

V is TRBV6-5 and J is TRBJ2-7; D perhaps matches TRBD1 (8 bases). The V end lost 8 bases, the J end lost 4 bases, and 21 bases lay between the germline ends. There are 15 residues in the CDR3. CDR1 is MNHEY and CDR2 is SVGAGI in the germline V gene. CDR3 DNA: TGTGCCAGCGGCGGGGGAGGGACAGGTGAATACGAGCAGTACTTC. Encoded protein: CASGGGGTGEYEQYF.

V and J are TRBV5-4 and TRBJ2-7; 11 bases agree with TRBD2. V shed 3 bases and J 2 bases; nucleotides not matched to a gene: 7. This CDR3 is 16 amino acids long. Germline CDR1 and CDR2: SGHNT and YYREEE (reference sequence). CDR3 nucleotide sequence: TGTGCCAGCAGCTCGATCGGGACTAGCGGCCCCTACGAGCAGTACTTC. Its translation: CASSSIGTSGPYEQYF.

The J gene is TRBJ1-1, the V gene TRBV5-6; D unresolved. Trimming removed 1 base from V and 2 bases from J, with 6 bases in between. CDR1 is SGHDT, CDR2 YYEEEE, per germline. The CDR3 is made up of 13 amino acids. The CDR3 DNA reads TGTGCCAGCAGCTTGCCGGGAAACACTGAAGCTTTCTTT. Amino acid sequence: CASSLPGNTEAFF.

The V gene is TRBV19, the J gene TRBJ1-6; D is unclear. The V end lost 5 bases, the J end lost 7 bases, and 21 bases lay between the germline ends. The CDR3 contains 17 residues. Germline V CDR1 and CDR2: LNHDA, SQIVND (reference sequence). The CDR3 region has the DNA TGTGCCAGTAGTCCCTCTGCGGTGCGGGTGGCCAATTCACCCCTCCACTTT. Protein product: CASSPSAVRVANSPLHF.

In DNA, the CDR3 is TGTGCCAGCAGCGTCGGGGGCCCACTAGCCAAAAACATTCAGTACTTC. Residues: CASSVGGPLAKNIQYF. V is TRBV28 and J is TRBJ2-4; D may correspond to TRBD1 or TRBD2 (6 bases each). The CDR3 is made up of 16 amino acids. V was cut by 6 bases and J by 0 bases, with 15 bases left in between. Germline V gene lookup returns CDR1 MDHEN and CDR2 SYDVKM.

The chain links TRBV19 to TRBJ1-5, with D perhaps matching TRBD1 (5 bases). Between the trimmed V and J ends, which lost 1 base and 0 bases, there was a span of 13 bases. The CDR3 consists of 17 residues. Looked up from germline, CDR1 is LNHDA and CDR2 is SQIVND (reference sequence). DNA of the CDR3: TGTGCCAGTAGTATAGGGTTGGGGGAAAATAGCAATCAGCCCCAGCATTTT. Amino acid sequence: CASSIGLGENSNQPQHF.

This chain uses TRBV19 with TRBJ2-7; 7 nucleotides line up with TRBD2. V dropped 1 base and J dropped 3; count of bases not matched to a gene: 6. Germline V gives CDR1 LNHDA, CDR2 SQIVND (reference sequence). CDR3 length: 15 residues. The CDR3 region has the DNA TGTGCCAGTAGTATAGTCCCTAGCGGAAGCTACGAGCAGTACTTC. This translates into CASSIVPSGSYEQYF.

This clone has only a few counts. The genes are TRBV3-1 (or the pseudogene TRBV3-2) and TRBJ1-1; TRBD1 is a possible D gene (5 bases). CDR1 LGHDT and CDR2 YNNKEL come from the germline V gene (reference sequence). The ends were cut back, 4 bases at V and 5 bases at J, with 14 bases in the middle. This CDR3 is 14 amino acids long. Here the CDR3 reads CASSLGTWGTEAFF. CDR3 DNA: TGTGCCAGCAGCCTTGGGACCTGGGGAACTGAAGCTTTCTTT.

This clone came up once. This chain links TRBV10-3 with TRBJ1-3, with D unclear. Germline-derived CDR1 and CDR2 are ENHRY and SYGVKD. V was trimmed by 5 bases and J by 0 bases, leaving 11 bases between them. This CDR3 has 15 residues. DNA of the CDR3: TGTGCCATCAGTACCAACGGCGCCTCTGGAAACACCATATATTTT. Translating gives CAISTNGASGNTIYF.

This clone showed up just once. The chain joins TRBV27 to TRBJ2-7; D not certain. The CDR3 is 9 amino acids. Germline V gives CDR1 MNHEY, CDR2 SMNVEV (reference sequence). V was cut by 8 bases and J by 3 bases, with 2 bases left in between. The CDR3 DNA is TGTGCCAGCGGCTACGAGCAGTACTTC. Encoded protein: CASGYEQYF.

The gene calls are TRBV15 and TRBJ2-7; TRBD2 is a possible D gene (7 bases). The CDR3 totals 14 residues. Trimming removed 8 bases from V and 0 bases from J, with 14 bases in between. Germline V gene lookup returns CDR1 LNHNV and CDR2 YYDKDF (reference sequence). DNA for the CDR3: TGTGCCACCGGGAAGGGGGGGACCTCCTACGAGCAGTACTTC. Encoded protein: CATGKGGTSYEQYF. Full variable domain (missing parts from reference TRBV15 and TRBJ2-7): DAMVIQNPRYQVTQFGKPVTLSCSQTLNHNVMYWYQQKSSQAPKLLFHYYDKDFNNEADTPDNFQSRRPNTSFCFLDIRSPGLGDTAMYLCATGKGGTSYEQYFGPGTRLTVT.

This sequence joins TRBV28 and TRBJ2-5, with 10 nucleotides matching TRBD2. Germline assignment: CDR1 MDHEN and CDR2 SYDVKM. The CDR3 totals 16 residues. V gave up 4 bases and J gave up 9 bases; unmatched junction bases: 14. In DNA, the CDR3 is TGTGCCAGCAGTTCCACTCATAGGAGCGGGAGGGCGGCCCAGTACTTC. This translates into CASSSTHRSGRAAQYF.